The 29 T cell receptor beta chains below come from one sample, sequenced in a study of T cell repertoires in cytomegalovirus infection. MiXCR, run by TCRdb on the reads, gives a single entry per CDR3 protein. The sample consists of about 180,000 distinct CDR3 sequences, about a sixth of them appearing once. The material sequenced was CD8+ T cells from PBMCs. The receptor set was obtained from a human donor in good health (CMV status not recorded). Some clones in this sample may be carry-over from other donors' samples.

The rearrangement links TRBV7-6 to TRBJ2-7; 8 positions match TRBD1. V shed 0 bases and J 1 base; nucleotides not matched to a gene: 5. This CDR3 is built from 16 residues. Looked up from germline, CDR1 is SGHVS and CDR2 is FNYEAQ. The CDR3 sequence: CASSLARTGGSYEQYF. Here the CDR3 DNA reads TGTGCCAGCAGCTTAGCGCGTACAGGGGGTTCCTACGAGCAGTACTTC.

This clonotype was detected only once. This chain joins TRBV6-5 and TRBJ1-3, with D hard to call. The germline V gene encodes CDR1 MNHEY and CDR2 SVGAGI. The CDR3 extends over 16 amino acids. Trimming cost V 5 bases and J 4 bases, with 18 bases left between them. The CDR3 DNA follows: TGTGCCAGCAGTACCATAGAGGGTCGAAGAGGAAACACCATATATTTT. Translating gives CASSTIEGRRGNTIYF.

The V call is TRBV12-3 or TRBV12-4, the J call TRBJ1-1; the D gene is possibly TRBD1 (5 bases). The CDR3 has 15 residues. Trimming took 6 bases from V and 0 from J, leaving 14 bases between them. The CDR3 coding sequence is TGTGCCAGCAGCTATCAGGGCGGGCTGAACACTGAAGCTTTCTTT. Translated, it gives CASSYQGGLNTEAFF.

CDR3 protein: CASSQGSVDTEAFF. As DNA, the CDR3 is TGCGCCAGCAGCCAAGGTTCGGTGGACACTGAAGCTTTCTTT. The V call is TRBV4-1, the J call TRBJ1-1; D not certain. The CDR3 is 14 amino acids. Trimming shortened V by 1 base and J by 3 bases, and 9 bases separated the two germline ends. Germline CDR1 reads MGHRA; CDR2 reads YSYEKL.

The rearrangement links TRBV12-5 to TRBJ2-3; 13 bases map to TRBD2. The CDR3 is made up of 16 amino acids. The J segment lost 5 bases and the V segment lost 4 bases, leaving 6 bases of the junction unmatched. Germline loops: CDR1 LGHNT, CDR2 FRNRAP. In DNA, the CDR3 is TGTGCTAGTGGTTCCGAACGGACTAGCGGGGGAGATACGCAGTATTTT. It translates to CASGSERTSGGDTQYF.

In this sample, this clonotype turned up a few times. The chain has TRBV5-1 and TRBJ1-1; D unresolved. Trimming left V 3 bases short and J 0 bases short, with 9 bases between. The CDR3 has 14 amino acids. Per the germline V gene, CDR1 is SGHRS and CDR2 is YFSETQ. DNA for the CDR3: TGCGCCAGCAGCTCGGTCGGGTTGAACACTGAAGCTTTCTTT. It encodes CASSSVGLNTEAFF.

The chain is built from TRBV6-6 and TRBJ2-3; TRBD1 aligns across 8 bases. The V segment lost 6 bases and the J segment 3 bases; nucleotides outside the gene matches: 5. This CDR3 spans 14 amino acids. The germline CDR1 and CDR2 sequences are MNHNY and SVGAGI (reference sequence). For the CDR3, the DNA is TGTGCCAGCAGCCCCAGGGGGCGTACAGATACGCAGTATTTT. This codes for CASSPRGRTDTQYF.

This clonotype was picked up a small number of times. The rearrangement joins TRBV25-1 to TRBJ2-1; 9 bases align to TRBD1. The CDR3 is 13 residues long. With 4 bases clipped from V and 9 bases from J, the junction kept 4 bases outside the gene matches. Germline CDR1 reads MGHDK; CDR2 reads SYGVNS. DNA of the CDR3: TGTGCCAGCAGTGGGACAGGGGATAGTGAGCAGTTCTTC. This codes for CASSGTGDSEQFF.

This clonotype was counted a few times. V is TRBV30 and J is TRBJ2-7, with D possibly matching TRBD1 (5 bases). The length of the CDR3 is 13 residues. Trimming removed 1 base at V and 3 bases at J, with 10 bases between. Per germline, CDR1 GTSNPN and CDR2 SVGIG (reference sequence). The CDR3 DNA reads as TGTGCCTGGAGTGACTGGACACGCTACGAGCAGTACTTC. As protein: CAWSDWTRYEQYF.

V usage is TRBV7-2 and J usage is TRBJ2-3; possible D gene TRBD1, 5 bases. Germline V CDR1 and CDR2: SGHTA, FQGNSA. Trimming pared 1 base from V and 4 bases from J, leaving 12 bases between. The CDR3 covers 15 residues. CDR3 in amino acids: CASSLEWQGADTQYF. In nucleotides, the CDR3 is TGTGCCAGCAGCTTAGAGTGGCAGGGCGCAGATACGCAGTATTTT. Looking up the rest from reference TRBV7-2 and TRBJ2-3 gives the full variable domain: GAGVSQSPSNKVTEKGKDVELRCDPISGHTALYWYRQSLGQGLEFLIYFQGNSAPDKSGLPSDRFSAERTGGSVSTLTIQRTQQEDSAVYLCASSLEWQGADTQYFGPGTRLTVL.

The chain couples TRBV6-5 to TRBJ2-3; 12 bases align to TRBD1. The CDR3 extends over 17 amino acids. The ends lost 6 bases at V and 6 bases at J; junction bases unmatched: 13. Germline V gene sequence: CDR1 MNHEY, CDR2 SVGAGI. The CDR3: CASSLSPGTGGFDTQYF. DNA of the CDR3: TGTGCCAGCAGCCTCTCGCCCGGGACAGGGGGCTTCGATACGCAGTATTTT.

This clonotype came up a few times. The J gene is TRBJ1-5, the V gene TRBV30; a possible D gene is TRBD1 (5 bases). The germline V and J ends were trimmed by 0 bases and 1 base, with 13 bases remaining between them. This CDR3 spans 16 amino acids. The V gene's germline CDR1 is GTSNPN and CDR2 SVGIG (reference sequence). CDR3 DNA: TGTGCCTGGAGTGTACTGGGGCCAGAGAGCAATCAGCCCCAGCATTTT. Translating gives CAWSVLGPESNQPQHF. Using reference TRBV30 and TRBJ1-5 for the parts outside the CDR3, the full variable domain is SQTIHQWPATLVQPVGSPLSLECTVEGTSNPNLYWYRQAAGRGLQLLFYSVGIGQISSEVPQNLSASRPQDRQFILSSKKLLLSDSGFYLCAWSVLGPESNQPQHFGDGTRLSIL.

The J gene is TRBJ2-1, the V gene TRBV7-8; no clear D gene. V dropped 4 bases and J dropped 4 bases, with 11 bases sitting between them. This CDR3 spans 14 amino acids. The germline gives CDR1 SGHVS, CDR2 FQNEAQ. Here the CDR3 reads CASSSPGRYNEQFF. CDR3 DNA: TGTGCCAGCAGCTCCCCGGGCAGGTACAATGAGCAGTTCTTC.

The chain links TRBV7-9 to TRBJ2-7; 9 bases fit TRBD2. CDR1 SEHNR and CDR2 FQNEAQ come from the germline V gene (reference sequence). V dropped 5 bases and J dropped 2; count of bases not matched to a gene: 4. The CDR3 is 14 residues long. The CDR3 bases are TGTGCCAGCAGCCCGACTAGCGGAACCTACGAGCAGTACTTC. Its translation is CASSPTSGTYEQYF.

The chain joins TRBV20-1 to TRBJ1-4; D is undetermined. Per germline, CDR1 DFQATT and CDR2 SNEGSKA (reference sequence). The CDR3 has 15 residues. V was shortened by 0 bases and J by 7 bases, with 15 bases between the two germline ends. The CDR3 protein is CSARDREREAEKLFF. Here the CDR3 DNA reads TGCAGTGCTAGAGATCGGGAGAGGGAAGCTGAAAAACTGTTTTTT.

In its sample, this clonotype was seen a few times. The J gene is TRBJ2-1, the V gene TRBV2; TRBD1 is a possible D gene (5 bases). V was clipped by 6 bases and J by 0 bases, with 15 bases between them. CDR3 length equals 16 residues. CDR1 and CDR2 (germline): SNHLY, FYNNEI. CDR3 in amino acids: CASSDFSGLSYNEQFF. Here the CDR3 DNA reads TGTGCCAGCAGCGACTTCTCAGGGCTCTCCTACAATGAGCAGTTCTTC.

This chain joins TRBV2 and TRBJ1-2; the D is unclear. The V gene's germline CDR1 is SNHLY and CDR2 FYNNEI. Deletions cut 8 bases from V and 6 bases from J, with 10 bases between. CDR3 length equals 11 residues. The CDR3 loop reads CASAGLNGYTF. The CDR3, as DNA: TGTGCCAGCGCGGGCCTAAATGGCTACACCTTC.

The gene calls are TRBV5-6 and TRBJ1-2; maybe TRBD1 (5 bases). The V gene's germline CDR1 is SGHDT and CDR2 YYEEEE. V dropped 2 bases and J dropped 3 bases, with 11 bases sitting between them. There are 14 residues in the CDR3. The CDR3 loop is CASSFTGGDYGYTF. CDR3 in DNA: TGTGCCAGCAGCTTCACGGGAGGGGACTATGGCTACACCTTC.

This clonotype was counted many times. It is likely a read error, because the conserved phenylalanine at the end of the CDR3 is missing. No DNA is shown, since the ends of the CDR3 on it are uncertain; the CDR3 is the one TCRdb lists. V is TRBV12-3 or TRBV12-4 and J is TRBJ2-3; the D call of TRBD2 is as the table states it, not checked on the DNA. Termini included, the CDR3 measures 8 amino acids. CDR3 loop: CASSLGRL.

This clonotype was detected a few times. The rearrangement joins TRBV7-2 to TRBJ1-1; TRBD1 might be the D (6 bases). Germline values: CDR1 SGHTA, CDR2 FQGNSA. Trimming shortened V by 3 bases and J by 4 bases, and 15 bases separated the two germline ends. This CDR3 is 15 amino acids long. CDR3 bases: TGTGCCAGCAGCTTCTCAGGGGTAAGAACCACTGAAGCTTTCTTT. This sequence encodes CASSFSGVRTTEAFF.

This clonotype was detected only a few times. The chain employs TRBV2 and TRBJ2-7, with D maybe TRBD1 (6 bases). Trimming pared 7 bases from V and 2 bases from J, leaving 9 bases between. The CDR3 has 12 residues. The V gene's germline CDR1 is SNHLY and CDR2 FYNNEI. CDR3 nucleotides: TGTGCCAGCACGGACAGTACCTACGAGCAGTACTTC. Translating it yields CASTDSTYEQYF. Full variable domain (missing parts from reference TRBV2 and TRBJ2-7): EPEVTQTPSHQVTQMGQEVILRCVPISNHLYFYWYRQILGQKVEFLVSFYNNEISEKSEIFDDQFSVERPDGSNFTLKIRSTKLEDSAMYFCASTDSTYEQYFGPGTRLTVT.

The V call is TRBV27, the J call TRBJ2-5; no clear D. CDR1 and CDR2 from the germline V gene are MNHEY and SMNVEV (reference sequence). The germline V and J ends were trimmed by 5 bases and 1 base, with 11 bases remaining between them. This CDR3 has 14 residues. CDR3 amino acids: CASSTNPIQETQYF. In DNA, the CDR3 is TGTGCCAGCAGTACCAACCCGATCCAAGAGACCCAGTACTTC.

This clonotype was seen a handful of times. The rearrangement joins TRBV7-6 to TRBJ1-2; TRBD1 is a possible D gene (5 bases). CDR3 length: 13 amino acids. The germline V and J ends were trimmed by 3 bases and 1 base, with 6 bases remaining between them. Germline CDR1 reads SGHVS; CDR2 reads FNYEAQ. Here the CDR3 reads CASSFRVNYGYTF. The DNA for the CDR3 is TGTGCCAGCAGCTTCAGGGTTAACTATGGCTACACCTTC.

The sample holds a few counts of this clonotype. This chain joins TRBV7-6 and TRBJ1-1, with 9 nucleotides matching TRBD1. CDR3 length: 14 residues. With V trimmed by 5 bases and J by 3 bases, 4 bases remained unmatched. Germline V gives CDR1 SGHVS, CDR2 FNYEAQ. As DNA, the CDR3 is TGTGCCAGCAGCCCCGGGACAGGGCACACTGAAGCTTTCTTT. This encodes CASSPGTGHTEAFF.

This clonotype has just a few counts. This chain joins TRBV7-7 and TRBJ1-4, with 7 bases that match TRBD1. CDR1 is SSHAT and CDR2 is FNYEAQ in the germline V gene (reference sequence). This CDR3 has 16 amino acids. The trim removed 3 bases at V and 8 bases at J, leaving 12 bases unmatched. Written as DNA, the CDR3 is TGTGCCAGCAGCTTTCACAGGGGAGAGAGCCGAGAAAAACTGTTTTTT. Encoded protein: CASSFHRGESREKLFF.

In its sample, this clonotype was seen a few times. The chain recombines TRBV13 with TRBJ2-1; 9 bases are a match to TRBD1. The CDR3 sequence is 19 residues long. Germline assignment: CDR1 PRHDT and CDR2 FYEKMQ (reference sequence). Losses at the gene ends were 1 base for V and 8 bases for J; bases not matched to a gene: 18. The CDR3 protein is CASSLEVGVRDRERDEQFF. Here the CDR3 DNA reads TGTGCCAGCAGCTTAGAAGTGGGTGTTCGGGACAGGGAAAGAGATGAGCAGTTCTTC.

CDR3 sequence reads: CASSDGDTQYF. CDR3 nucleotide sequence: TGTGCCAGCAGCGACGGAGATACGCAGTATTTT. This rearrangement joins TRBV12-3 or TRBV12-4 to TRBJ2-3; D remains ambiguous. The V gene lost 6 bases and the J gene lost 5 bases, with 6 bases spanning the gap. This CDR3 spans 11 amino acids.

The chain couples TRBV4-3 to TRBJ1-2, with D unclear. Looked up from germline, CDR1 is LGHNA and CDR2 is YSLEER. Trimming shortened V by 0 bases and J by 9 bases, and 8 bases separated the two germline ends. The CDR3 totals 12 residues. The CDR3 region has the DNA TGCGCCAGCAGCCAAGATCGGGATCGCTACACCTTC. Amino acids: CASSQDRDRYTF.

This clonotype was seen a handful of times. The chain carries TRBV29-1 and TRBJ2-3, with D hard to call. Trimming left V 4 bases short and J 1 base short, with 6 bases between. The CDR3 sequence is 12 residues long. CDR1 is SQVTM, CDR2 ANQGSEA, per germline. CDR3 protein: CSVAKGTDTQYF. The CDR3 nucleotides are TGCAGCGTTGCTAAGGGCACAGATACGCAGTATTTT.